These 22 T cell receptor beta chains share one sample of origin, sequenced in a study of regulatory and conventional T cells in RAG deficiency. Conventional CD4+ T cells were sorted from blood as CD25-low CD127-high cells. Profiled with immunoSEQ multiplex PCR; TCRdb holds only in-frame clones, not every one. The repertoire consists of about 29,000 clones, with roughly 95% occurring once and the leading ten covering approximately 0.15%. This same sample was also part of a study on regulatory T cells. In that study: Amplification used 52 TRBV primers and 13 TRBJ primers.

The sequencing input was CD25- CD4+ T cells sorted from blood. These receptors came from a human donor in good health.

The rearrangement links TRBV29-1 to TRBJ1-1, with 7 bases fitting TRBD1. CDR1 SQVTM and CDR2 ANQGSEA come from the germline V gene. CDR3 length: 15 amino acids. The J segment lost 3 bases and the V segment lost 4 bases, leaving 11 bases of the junction unmatched. The CDR3 spells CSVGNRGKGDTEAFF. In nucleotides, the CDR3 is TGCAGCGTTGGGAACAGGGGCAAGGGCGACACTGAAGCTTTCTTT.

The V and J genes are TRBV19 and TRBJ2-1; tentatively, D is TRBD2 (5 bases). The germline CDR1 and CDR2 sequences are LNHDA and SQIVND (reference sequence). The CDR3 is 14 residues long. V dropped 3 bases and J dropped 3 bases, with 9 bases sitting between them. Here the CDR3 reads CASSIPGFYNEQFF. In nucleotides, the CDR3 is TGTGCCAGTAGTATCCCGGGATTCTACAATGAGCAGTTCTTC.

The chain has TRBV2 and TRBJ2-3; D uncertain. CDR1 SNHLY and CDR2 FYNNEI come from the germline V gene. This CDR3 is built from 14 residues. Trimming shortened V by 6 bases and J by 0 bases, and 10 bases separated the two germline ends. This chain's CDR3 is CASSPGFSTDTQYF. The CDR3 nucleotides are TGTGCCAGCAGCCCCGGGTTTAGCACAGATACGCAGTATTTT.

The chain has TRBV5-1 and TRBJ2-1, with 8 bases aligning to TRBD2. V lost 5 bases to trimming and J lost 8 bases; unmatched junction nucleotides: 15. The CDR3 loop spans 16 amino acids. The V gene's germline CDR1 is SGHRS and CDR2 YFSETQ. The CDR3 spells CASRPDPGGGLYEQFF. CDR3 nucleotides: TGCGCCAGCAGGCCAGACCCGGGGGGGGGCTTATATGAGCAGTTCTTC.

V usage is TRBV10-3 and J usage is TRBJ1-6, with 7 bases lining up with TRBD1. The germline CDR1 and CDR2 sequences are ENHRY and SYGVKD. Unmatched junction bases numbered 4, after V lost 3 bases and J lost 5 bases. This CDR3 has 15 residues. The CDR3 region has the DNA TGTGCCATCAGTGAAGGGACAGCAAATAATTCACCCCTCCACTTT. The encoded protein is CAISEGTANNSPLHF.

The chain recombines TRBV11-2 with TRBJ2-3; 10 nucleotides align to TRBD1. The CDR3 has 16 amino acids. The germline CDR1 and CDR2 sequences are SGHAT and FQNNGV. The ends lost 4 bases at V and 7 bases at J; junction bases unmatched: 11. CDR3 sequence (DNA): TGTGCCAGCAGCTCCCCCCGGGACAGGGGAACTCATACGCAGTATTTT. Protein: CASSSPRDRGTHTQYF.

About this clone: Other DNA sequences in the same sample also yield this CDR3. This chain connects TRBV9 to TRBJ1-6; 10 bases line up with TRBD1. The CDR3 covers 14 residues. J lost 10 bases, V lost 0 bases, and 1 base had no gene match. Per germline, CDR1 SGDLS and CDR2 YYNGEE. CDR3 in amino acids: CASSVAGQGSPLHF. The CDR3 DNA reads as TGTGCCAGCAGCGTAGCGGGACAGGGGTCACCCCTCCACTTT.

The gene calls are TRBV20-1 and TRBJ1-1; D call uncertain. Germline-derived CDR1 and CDR2 are DFQATT and SNEGSKA (reference sequence). The CDR3 extends over 11 amino acids. For the CDR3, the DNA is TGCATTTCTCCAGTGGACACTGAAGCTTTCTTT. Translation gives CISPVDTEAFF.

The chain has TRBV6-1 and TRBJ1-2; D is perhaps TRBD1 (5 bases). V dropped 4 bases and J dropped 7 bases, with 22 bases sitting between them. Germline values: CDR1 MNHNS, CDR2 SASEGT. This CDR3 comprises 16 residues. The CDR3 protein is CASSAGHGGGFGGYTF. As DNA, the CDR3 is TGTGCCAGCAGTGCGGGGCACGGGGGGGGGTTTGGTGGCTACACCTTC.

This chain uses TRBV5-1 with TRBJ1-4; 7 nucleotides line up with TRBD1. The ends lost 4 bases at V and 4 bases at J; junction bases unmatched: 7. Looked up from germline, CDR1 is SGHRS and CDR2 is YFSETQ. This CDR3 contains 15 residues. DNA for the CDR3: TGCGCCAGCAGCACCGGGACAGAGAATAATGAAAAACTGTTTTTT. Translating it yields CASSTGTENNEKLFF.

The chain joins TRBV7-3 to TRBJ1-2; the D gene is possibly TRBD1 (5 bases). Trimming removed 5 bases from V and 7 bases from J, with 17 bases in between. The length of the CDR3 is 14 residues. CDR1 SGHTA and CDR2 FQGTGA come from the germline V gene. The CDR3 nucleotides are TGTGCCAGCAGCATCAACCGGGACTCAGGTGGCTACACCTTC. Its translation is CASSINRDSGGYTF.

The CDR3 loop reads CASRGSSYNSPLHF. The CDR3 DNA is TGTGCCAGCAGGGGGAGCTCCTATAATTCACCCCTCCACTTT. V usage is TRBV6-1 and J usage is TRBJ1-6; no firm D call. Germline CDR1 is MNHNS and CDR2 is SASEGT. The CDR3 sequence is 14 residues long. V lost 6 bases, J lost 0 bases, and 6 bases lay in between.

This sequence joins TRBV25-1 and TRBJ1-3; 7 nucleotides match TRBD1. The CDR3 spans 16 residues. Germline-derived CDR1 and CDR2 are MGHDK and SYGVNS. V trimming: 1 base; J trimming: 8 bases; junction bases outside the gene matches: 11. CDR3 sequence reads: CASSEFRGQVGDTIYF. The CDR3 region has the DNA TGTGCCAGCAGTGAATTCCGCGGACAGGTTGGGGACACCATATATTTT.

The chain carries TRBV5-1 and TRBJ2-3; 12 bases match TRBD2. The CDR3 has 15 amino acids. The V gene end was trimmed by 1 base and the J gene end by 6 bases; junction bases not matched to a gene: 3. Germline CDR1 is SGHRS and CDR2 is YFSETQ. As DNA, the CDR3 is TGCGCCAGCAGCTTGACTAGCGGGGGGTTGGATACGCAGTATTTT. This gives the protein CASSLTSGGLDTQYF.

The V gene is TRBV7-9, the J gene TRBJ2-3, with 11 bases aligning to TRBD2. Germline V gene sequence: CDR1 SEHNR, CDR2 FQNEAQ (reference sequence). Unmatched junction bases numbered 5, after V lost 1 base and J lost 2 bases. The CDR3 sequence is 17 residues long. CDR3 DNA sequence: TGTGCCAGCAGCTTAGGACTAGCGGGGCCACTCACAGATACGCAGTATTTT. This codes for CASSLGLAGPLTDTQYF.

The chain is built from TRBV5-6 and TRBJ2-4, with 8 bases fitting TRBD1. After removal of 4 bases from V and 0 bases from J, the junction contained 9 bases not matched to a gene. The CDR3 contains 17 residues. Germline assignment: CDR1 SGHDT and CDR2 YYEEEE. This chain's CDR3 is CASSIDRGLLAKNIQYF. In DNA form, the CDR3 reads TGTGCCAGCAGCATTGACAGGGGATTGCTAGCCAAAAACATTCAGTACTTC.

CDR3 region: CASSLAQGSPLHF. CDR3 coding DNA: TGTGCCAGCAGCTTGGCTCAGGGTTCACCCCTCCACTTT. The chain has TRBV5-6 and TRBJ1-6; a possible D gene is TRBD1 (5 bases). CDR3 size: 13 residues. The ends were cut back, 0 bases at V and 9 bases at J, with 7 bases in the middle. Germline V CDR1 and CDR2: SGHDT, YYEEEE.

This sequence joins TRBV4-2 and TRBJ1-2, with TRBD1 matching 8 bases. Germline V gene sequence: CDR1 LGHNA, CDR2 YNFKEQ. Trimming took 7 bases from V and 2 from J; bases not matched to a gene: 3. The CDR3 totals 13 residues. The CDR3 coding sequence is TGTGCCAGCACGCAGGGGGCAAACTATGGCTACACCTTC. This encodes CASTQGANYGYTF.

CDR3 sequence: CASSPGTGGTEAFF. The CDR3 region has the DNA TGCGCCAGCAGCCCCGGGACAGGAGGGACTGAAGCTTTCTTT. This sequence joins TRBV5-1 and TRBJ1-1; 8 nucleotides agree with TRBD1. This CDR3 has 14 residues. V dropped 4 bases and J dropped 5; count of bases not matched to a gene: 7. Germline V gives CDR1 SGHRS, CDR2 YFSETQ.

The V call is TRBV2, the J call TRBJ1-5; D perhaps matches TRBD1 (5 bases). The CDR3 runs 14 residues. Per germline, CDR1 SNHLY and CDR2 FYNNEI. V was clipped by 1 base and J by 7 bases, with 11 bases between them. The CDR3 region is CASSEVGGGQPQHF. The CDR3 DNA follows: TGTGCCAGCAGTGAAGTTGGGGGGGGACAGCCCCAGCATTTT.

The chain is built from TRBV6-1 and TRBJ1-4, with TRBD1 as a possible D gene (6 bases). V gave up 6 bases and J gave up 6 bases, with 17 bases separating them. The CDR3 has 15 residues. Per germline, CDR1 MNHNS and CDR2 SASEGT. This CDR3 reads CASSPKVAGDEKLFF. The CDR3 region has the DNA TGTGCCAGCAGCCCAAAGGTGGCAGGGGATGAAAAACTGTTTTTT.

The chain uses TRBV28 and TRBJ1-2; D might be TRBD1 (5 bases). Germline CDR1 and CDR2: MDHEN and SYDVKM. CDR3 length equals 15 residues. The ends were cut back, 1 base at V and 0 bases at J, with 9 bases in the middle. The CDR3: CASSLSGIANYGYTF. CDR3 sequence (DNA): TGTGCCAGCAGTTTATCAGGGATAGCTAACTATGGCTACACCTTC.